Listed below are T cell receptor beta chains from one sample, sequenced in a study of blood T cell repertoires in COVID-19. This table comes from immunoSEQ multiplex PCR, and its TCRdb copy is limited to in-frame clones, with some not included. Among about 400,000 clones, nearly 90% were seen once, and the ten largest hold approximately 1.5%. The sequenced material came from PBMCs or T cells enriched from blood (not recorded which). The receptor set was obtained from a woman younger than 45 who had recovered from COVID-19. The CDR3 runs from the conserved cysteine through the conserved F or W. Fields, in order: clone size, J gene, V gene, D gene, CDR3 DNA, CDR3 protein. The D gene is left open where the match is weak. Only part of the rows carry a size: once, few, many, or a class if the clone is expanded.

clone size: once
J gene: TRBJ1-5
V gene: TRBV30
D gene: TRBD1
CDR3 DNA: TGTGCCTGGAGTCCGGGGACAGGGGATCAGCCCCAGCATTTT
CDR3 protein: CAWSPGTGDQPQHF

clone size: NA
J gene: TRBJ2-5
V gene: TRBV24-1
D gene: TRBD2
CDR3 DNA: TGTGCCACCAGTGATTCGGGGGGAGAGACCCAGTACTTC
CDR3 protein: CATSDSGGETQYF

clone size: NA
J gene: TRBJ1-5
V gene: TRBV19
D gene: NA
CDR3 DNA: TGTGCCAGTAGTAGATCGAGTAATCAGCCCCAGCATTTT
CDR3 protein: CASSRSSNQPQHF

clone size: NA
J gene: TRBJ2-1
V gene: TRBV7-9
D gene: TRBD1
CDR3 DNA: TGTGCCAGCGGAAAGACAGGGGTCGTTGGGAATGAGCAGTTCTTC
CDR3 protein: CASGKTGVVGNEQFF

clone size: NA
J gene: TRBJ2-7
V gene: TRBV10-3
D gene: TRBD2
CDR3 DNA: TGTGCCACGGGGGAGGGCCGGGGAACAACCTACGAGCAGTACTTC
CDR3 protein: CATGEGRGTTYEQYF

clone size: NA
J gene: TRBJ2-2
V gene: TRBV10-3
D gene: NA
CDR3 DNA: TGTGCCATCAGTGAGTCGCGCGGGCGCCCCGGGGAGCTGTTTTTT
CDR3 protein: CAISESRGRPGELFF

clone size: NA
J gene: TRBJ1-5
V gene: TRBV7-2
D gene: NA
CDR3 DNA: TGTGCCAGCAGCTTAGTAGGTTCAAGGGGTCAGCCCCAGCATTTT
CDR3 protein: CASSLVGSRGQPQHF

clone size: NA
J gene: TRBJ2-2
V gene: TRBV30
D gene: NA
CDR3 DNA: TGTGTAGGGGGGGTCAACACCGGGGAGCTGTTTTTT
CDR3 protein: CVGGVNTGELFF

clone size: NA
J gene: TRBJ2-1
V gene: TRBV5-1
D gene: TRBD2
CDR3 DNA: TGCGCCAGCAGCTTGGGAGCGGGAGTATGGGATGAGCAGTTCTTC
CDR3 protein: CASSLGAGVWDEQFF

clone size: NA
J gene: TRBJ2-3
V gene: TRBV18
D gene: NA
CDR3 DNA: TGTGCCAGCTCACCAAATACAGCAAGCACAGATACGCAGTATTTT
CDR3 protein: CASSPNTASTDTQYF

clone size: NA
J gene: TRBJ2-3
V gene: TRBV21-1
D gene: NA
CDR3 DNA: TGTGCCAGCAGCAAAGCCTGGCAGGGGGTGTTTAGTACAGATACGCAGTATTTT
CDR3 protein: CASSKAWQGVFSTDTQYF

clone size: NA
J gene: TRBJ1-5
V gene: TRBV6-5
D gene: NA
CDR3 DNA: TGTGCCAGCAGTCCTGTCCAGGGGAATCAGCCCCAGCATTTT
CDR3 protein: CASSPVQGNQPQHF

clone size: NA
J gene: TRBJ2-1
V gene: TRBV11-2
D gene: TRBD2
CDR3 DNA: TGTGCCAGCAGCTTCTGGCGAGCGGGGAGCTCCTACAATGAGCAGTTCTTC
CDR3 protein: CASSFWRAGSSYNEQFF

clone size: NA
J gene: TRBJ1-2
V gene: TRBV7-9
D gene: NA
CDR3 DNA: TGTGCCAGCAGCTTAGTGGAACAGGGTAACTATGGCTACACCTTC
CDR3 protein: CASSLVEQGNYGYTF

clone size: NA
J gene: TRBJ2-7
V gene: TRBV28
D gene: NA
CDR3 DNA: TGTGCCAGCAGTTTCTTTAACTACGAGCAGTACTTC
CDR3 protein: CASSFFNYEQYF

clone size: NA
J gene: TRBJ1-3
V gene: TRBV6-5
D gene: NA
CDR3 DNA: TGTGCCAGCAGTTATGGGGCACAAGGAAACACCATATATTTT
CDR3 protein: CASSYGAQGNTIYF

clone size: NA
J gene: TRBJ1-2
V gene: TRBV5-6
D gene: NA
CDR3 DNA: TGTGCCAGCAGCTTTGTCGCAGGGCAGGGTGGCTACACCTTC
CDR3 protein: CASSFVAGQGGYTF

clone size: few
J gene: TRBJ2-7
V gene: TRBV3-1/TRBV3-2
D gene: TRBD1
CDR3 DNA: TGTGCCAGCAGACTCCGGGACAGTTCCTACGAGCAGTACTTC
CDR3 protein: CASRLRDSSYEQYF

clone size: NA
J gene: TRBJ2-7
V gene: TRBV27
D gene: TRBD2
CDR3 DNA: TGTGCCAGCAGTGCCTCTAGCGGGAGCGTAAGGTACGAGCAGTACTTC
CDR3 protein: CASSASSGSVRYEQYF

clone size: few
J gene: TRBJ2-2
V gene: TRBV4-1
D gene: TRBD1
CDR3 DNA: TGCGCCAGCAGCCAAGAGACAGGGGTCACCGGGGAGCTGTTTTTT
CDR3 protein: CASSQETGVTGELFF

clone size: NA
J gene: TRBJ1-6
V gene: TRBV2
D gene: NA
CDR3 DNA: TGTGCCAGCAGTGAAGCCCGGGGTTTTAATTCACCCCTCCACTTT
CDR3 protein: CASSEARGFNSPLHF

clone size: once
J gene: TRBJ2-3
V gene: TRBV27
D gene: TRBD2
CDR3 DNA: TGTGCCAGCAGTTTATTGGCGGGAGAGGGCACAGATACGCAGTATTTT
CDR3 protein: CASSLLAGEGTDTQYF

clone size: NA
J gene: TRBJ1-2
V gene: TRBV7-2
D gene: TRBD1
CDR3 DNA: TGTGCCAGCAGCTTAGGAGGCAGGGGGCGGATGGGCTACACCTTC
CDR3 protein: CASSLGGRGRMGYTF

clone size: NA
J gene: TRBJ2-7
V gene: TRBV7-9
D gene: TRBD2
CDR3 DNA: TGTGCCAGCAGCCTAGGACTAGCGGCCTACGAGCAGTACTTC
CDR3 protein: CASSLGLAAYEQYF

clone size: NA
J gene: TRBJ2-7
V gene: TRBV20-1
D gene: TRBD2
CDR3 DNA: TGCAGTGCGAGTCGGCTAGCGGGGCGTAGGGAGCAGTACTTC
CDR3 protein: CSASRLAGRREQYF

clone size: NA
J gene: TRBJ1-6
V gene: TRBV19
D gene: TRBD1
CDR3 DNA: TGTGCCAGTAGTATAGCCGGGACAGAGATTTTCTCACCCCTCCACTTT
CDR3 protein: CASSIAGTEIFSPLHF

clone size: NA
J gene: TRBJ1-2
V gene: TRBV12-3/TRBV12-4
D gene: NA
CDR3 DNA: TGTGCCAGCACCCAGGGAATAGGCTACACCTTC
CDR3 protein: CASTQGIGYTF

clone size: NA
J gene: TRBJ1-5
V gene: TRBV4-2
D gene: TRBD1
CDR3 DNA: TGTGCCAGCAGCGGGACAGATCCCAATCAGCCCCAGCATTTT
CDR3 protein: CASSGTDPNQPQHF

clone size: once
J gene: TRBJ2-6
V gene: TRBV2
D gene: NA
CDR3 DNA: TGTGCCAGCAGCCGAGGGCTAGCGTGGTCTGGGGCCAACGTCCTGACTTTC
CDR3 protein: CASSRGLAWSGANVLTF

clone size: NA
J gene: TRBJ1-2
V gene: TRBV5-1
D gene: TRBD1
CDR3 DNA: TGCGCCAGCAGCTTACAGGGGGAAGAGTATGGCTACACCTTC
CDR3 protein: CASSLQGEEYGYTF

clone size: NA
J gene: TRBJ2-1
V gene: TRBV21-1
D gene: NA
CDR3 DNA: TGTGCCAGCAGCAAACGTTCCGGGACAGGGATTTGCAATGAGCAGTTCTTC
CDR3 protein: CASSKRSGTGICNEQFF

clone size: NA
J gene: TRBJ1-4
V gene: TRBV5-4
D gene: NA
CDR3 DNA: TGTGCCAGCAGCCCCGCGGGCAGCTCAGCAACTAATGAAAAACTGTTTTTT
CDR3 protein: CASSPAGSSATNEKLFF

clone size: NA
J gene: TRBJ1-1
V gene: TRBV29-1
D gene: TRBD1
CDR3 DNA: TGCAGCGTTGGTCTCCCACAGGGGAGGCTCGCTTTCTTT
CDR3 protein: CSVGLPQGRLAFF

clone size: NA
J gene: TRBJ1-6
V gene: TRBV4-3
D gene: TRBD1
CDR3 DNA: TGCGCCAGCAGCCAAGAAACAGGGGGCGCTTCACCCCTCCACTTT
CDR3 protein: CASSQETGGASPLHF

clone size: once
J gene: TRBJ2-7
V gene: TRBV28
D gene: NA
CDR3 DNA: TGTGCCAGCAGTTTACCCCCCCAGGAGTACTTC
CDR3 protein: CASSLPPQEYF

clone size: NA
J gene: TRBJ2-5
V gene: TRBV5-4
D gene: NA
CDR3 DNA: TGTGCCAGCAGCTTGCAGACTGGTCTCCAAGAGACCCAGTACTTC
CDR3 protein: CASSLQTGLQETQYF

clone size: NA
J gene: TRBJ2-1
V gene: TRBV30
D gene: TRBD2
CDR3 DNA: TGTGCCTGGAGTGTACTAGCGGGGGGGCCTGGTGAGCAGTTCTTC
CDR3 protein: CAWSVLAGGPGEQFF

clone size: NA
J gene: TRBJ2-1
V gene: TRBV10-2
D gene: NA
CDR3 DNA: TGCGCCAGCGGCCTAGCCCTTTACAATGAGCAGTTCTTC
CDR3 protein: CASGLALYNEQFF

clone size: NA
J gene: TRBJ1-1
V gene: TRBV5-1
D gene: NA
CDR3 DNA: TGCGCCAGCAGCTTGACACCTCGGGGCACTGAAGCTTTCTTT
CDR3 protein: CASSLTPRGTEAFF

clone size: NA
J gene: TRBJ1-5
V gene: TRBV15
D gene: NA
CDR3 DNA: TGTGCCACCAGCAGAGGGAGACAGCAAGATCAGCCCCAGCATTTT
CDR3 protein: CATSRGRQQDQPQHF

clone size: NA
J gene: TRBJ1-1
V gene: TRBV11-3
D gene: NA
CDR3 DNA: TGTGCCAGCAGCCCCCCTGGGGGCCGAAATGAAGCTTTCTTT
CDR3 protein: CASSPPGGRNEAFF

clone size: NA
J gene: TRBJ2-7
V gene: TRBV6-5
D gene: TRBD2
CDR3 DNA: TGTGCCAGCAGAACCAATAGCGGGAGGACCTACGAGCAGTACTTC
CDR3 protein: CASRTNSGRTYEQYF

clone size: NA
J gene: TRBJ1-1
V gene: TRBV7-9
D gene: TRBD1
CDR3 DNA: TGTGCCAGCAGCCGGGACAGGGACACTGAAGCTTTCTTT
CDR3 protein: CASSRDRDTEAFF

clone size: NA
J gene: TRBJ2-3
V gene: TRBV5-1
D gene: TRBD2
CDR3 DNA: TGCGCCAGCAGCTGGGCCCTGACTAGCGGGGGAGAAGATACGCAGTATTTT
CDR3 protein: CASSWALTSGGEDTQYF

clone size: NA
J gene: TRBJ2-7
V gene: TRBV12-3/TRBV12-4
D gene: NA
CDR3 DNA: TGTGCCAGCAGTTTTTACAGAGCCTACGAGCAGTACTTC
CDR3 protein: CASSFYRAYEQYF

clone size: NA
J gene: TRBJ2-5
V gene: TRBV6-2/TRBV6-3
D gene: NA
CDR3 DNA: TGTGCCAGCAGTTACCGACAACCGGGGGAGACCCAGTACTTC
CDR3 protein: CASSYRQPGETQYF

clone size: NA
J gene: TRBJ2-1
V gene: TRBV12-3/TRBV12-4
D gene: TRBD2
CDR3 DNA: TGTGCCAGCAGTTTTTCTAGAGGGACTAGTCGGTTCTTC
CDR3 protein: CASSFSRGTSRFF

clone size: NA
J gene: TRBJ2-5
V gene: TRBV28
D gene: NA
CDR3 DNA: TGTGCCAGCAGCCTGCCTACTCAAGAGACCCAGTACTTC
CDR3 protein: CASSLPTQETQYF

clone size: NA
J gene: TRBJ1-2
V gene: TRBV7-3
D gene: NA
CDR3 DNA: TGTGCCAGCAGCTTAGGGGGCAGGGTTGTTGGCTACACCTTC
CDR3 protein: CASSLGGRVVGYTF

clone size: NA
J gene: TRBJ2-2
V gene: TRBV4-1
D gene: TRBD2
CDR3 DNA: TGCGCCAGCAGCCCGGGACTAGCGGGACCCGGGGAGCTGTTTTTT
CDR3 protein: CASSPGLAGPGELFF

clone size: NA
J gene: TRBJ1-2
V gene: TRBV4-3
D gene: TRBD1
CDR3 DNA: TGCGCCAGCAGCCAATCACCGACAGGGAACTATGGCTACACCTTC
CDR3 protein: CASSQSPTGNYGYTF

clone size: few
J gene: TRBJ2-5
V gene: TRBV7-6
D gene: TRBD2
CDR3 DNA: TGTGCCAGCAGCTTAGAGTCCCTAGCGGGAGTCGGTGAGACCCAGTACTTC
CDR3 protein: CASSLESLAGVGETQYF

clone size: NA
J gene: TRBJ1-5
V gene: TRBV6-1
D gene: TRBD1
CDR3 DNA: TGTGCCAGCAGTGCCCAGACAGGGATCAGCGGTAACAATCAGCCCCAGCATTTT
CDR3 protein: CASSAQTGISGNNQPQHF